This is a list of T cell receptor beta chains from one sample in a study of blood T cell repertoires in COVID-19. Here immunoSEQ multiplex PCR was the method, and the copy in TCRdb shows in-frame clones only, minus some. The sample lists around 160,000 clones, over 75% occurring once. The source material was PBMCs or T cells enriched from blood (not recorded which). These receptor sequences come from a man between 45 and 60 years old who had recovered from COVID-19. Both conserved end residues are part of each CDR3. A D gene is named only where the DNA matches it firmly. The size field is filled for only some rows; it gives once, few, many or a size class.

CDR3 protein: CASSLSSRGINTIYF
CDR3 DNA: TGTGCCAGCAGTTTATCGTCCAGGGGGATCAACACCATATATTTT
J gene: TRBJ1-3
clone size: NA
V gene: TRBV27
D gene: TRBD1

CDR3 protein: CSVEVLTGIAYGYTF
CDR3 DNA: TGCAGCGTTGAAGTACTAACAGGGATAGCGTATGGCTACACCTTC
J gene: TRBJ1-2
clone size: NA
V gene: TRBV29-1
D gene: NA

CDR3 protein: CASSEGDRNQETQYF
CDR3 DNA: TGTGCCAGCAGTGAAGGGGACAGAAACCAAGAGACCCAGTACTTC
J gene: TRBJ2-5
clone size: NA
V gene: TRBV2
D gene: TRBD1

CDR3 protein: CASSLRPGGALTEAFF
CDR3 DNA: TGTGCCAGCAGTTTAAGGCCCGGGGGGGCGCTAACTGAAGCTTTCTTT
J gene: TRBJ1-1
clone size: NA
V gene: TRBV27
D gene: NA

CDR3 protein: CASSKWGDGYTF
CDR3 DNA: TGTGCCAGCAGCAAATGGGGGGATGGCTACACCTTC
J gene: TRBJ1-2
clone size: NA
V gene: TRBV21-1
D gene: NA

CDR3 protein: CASSIPGTSGEQYF
CDR3 DNA: TGTGCCAGCAGTATACCCGGGACTAGCGGAGAGCAGTACTTC
J gene: TRBJ2-7
clone size: NA
V gene: TRBV28
D gene: TRBD2

CDR3 protein: CASSLDGQLNSPLHF
CDR3 DNA: TGCGCCAGCAGCTTGGATGGACAGTTGAATTCACCCCTCCACTTT
J gene: TRBJ1-6
clone size: once
V gene: TRBV5-1
D gene: NA

CDR3 protein: CASSYPSGQGGNSPLHF
CDR3 DNA: TGTGCCAGCAGTTACCCTTCGGGACAGGGAGGAAATTCACCCCTCCACTTT
J gene: TRBJ1-6
clone size: NA
V gene: TRBV6-2/TRBV6-3
D gene: TRBD1

CDR3 protein: CASSELAGGLGELFF
CDR3 DNA: TGTGCCAGCTCGGAGCTAGCGGGGGGGCTCGGGGAGCTGTTTTTT
J gene: TRBJ2-2
clone size: few
V gene: TRBV2
D gene: TRBD2

CDR3 protein: CASSPSGVDSPLHF
CDR3 DNA: TGTGCCAGCAGCCCATCAGGGGTAGATTCACCCCTCCACTTT
J gene: TRBJ1-6
clone size: NA
V gene: TRBV7-3
D gene: NA

CDR3 protein: CASRKDRAYGYTF
CDR3 DNA: TGTGCCAGCAGGAAGGACAGGGCCTATGGCTACACCTTC
J gene: TRBJ1-2
clone size: NA
V gene: TRBV6-5
D gene: TRBD1

CDR3 protein: CASSSGQGNQPQHF
CDR3 DNA: TGTGCCAGCAGCTCTGGACAGGGGAATCAGCCCCAGCATTTT
J gene: TRBJ1-5
clone size: NA
V gene: TRBV5-5
D gene: TRBD1

CDR3 protein: CASSLVNTNQPQHF
CDR3 DNA: TGTGCCAGCAGTTTGGTCAACACGAATCAGCCCCAGCATTTT
J gene: TRBJ1-5
clone size: NA
V gene: TRBV28
D gene: NA

CDR3 protein: CATSDGESDRNTEAFF
CDR3 DNA: TGTGCCACCAGTGATGGTGAATCGGACAGAAACACTGAAGCTTTCTTT
J gene: TRBJ1-1
clone size: few
V gene: TRBV24-1
D gene: NA

CDR3 protein: CASSLPPGGGTDTQYF
CDR3 DNA: TGTGCCAGCAGCTTACCCCCCGGGGGGGGCACAGATACGCAGTATTTT
J gene: TRBJ2-3
clone size: NA
V gene: TRBV7-9
D gene: TRBD2

CDR3 protein: CSVYRGLGYGYTF
CDR3 DNA: TGCAGCGTGTACAGGGGTCTAGGGTATGGCTACACCTTC
J gene: TRBJ1-2
clone size: many
V gene: TRBV29-1
D gene: TRBD1

CDR3 protein: CASSSSGTGGVFYGYTF
CDR3 DNA: TGTGCCAGCAGTTCGTCCGGGACAGGGGGCGTTTTCTATGGCTACACCTTC
J gene: TRBJ1-2
clone size: NA
V gene: TRBV28
D gene: TRBD1

CDR3 protein: CASRMVAGSSYNEQFF
CDR3 DNA: TGTGCCAGCAGGATGGTAGCGGGGAGCTCCTACAATGAGCAGTTCTTC
J gene: TRBJ2-1
clone size: NA
V gene: TRBV7-3
D gene: TRBD2

CDR3 protein: CASSSGGTDTQYF
CDR3 DNA: TGCGCCAGCAGCAGCGGAGGCACAGATACGCAGTATTTT
J gene: TRBJ2-3
clone size: NA
V gene: TRBV5-1
D gene: NA

CDR3 protein: CAASGRNSYEQYF
CDR3 DNA: TGTGCCGCAAGCGGCCGAAACTCCTACGAGCAGTACTTC
J gene: TRBJ2-7
clone size: NA
V gene: TRBV24-1
D gene: NA

CDR3 protein: CASSKGTSGTGGHYDQPQHF
CDR3 DNA: TGTGCCAGCAGCAAAGGCACTTCCGGGACAGGGGGCCACTATGATCAGCCCCAGCATTTT
J gene: TRBJ1-5
clone size: NA
V gene: TRBV21-1
D gene: NA

CDR3 protein: CASSPGLAGLSYNEQFF
CDR3 DNA: TGTGCCAGCAGCCCAGGACTAGCGGGTCTCTCCTACAATGAGCAGTTCTTC
J gene: TRBJ2-1
clone size: NA
V gene: TRBV5-5
D gene: TRBD2